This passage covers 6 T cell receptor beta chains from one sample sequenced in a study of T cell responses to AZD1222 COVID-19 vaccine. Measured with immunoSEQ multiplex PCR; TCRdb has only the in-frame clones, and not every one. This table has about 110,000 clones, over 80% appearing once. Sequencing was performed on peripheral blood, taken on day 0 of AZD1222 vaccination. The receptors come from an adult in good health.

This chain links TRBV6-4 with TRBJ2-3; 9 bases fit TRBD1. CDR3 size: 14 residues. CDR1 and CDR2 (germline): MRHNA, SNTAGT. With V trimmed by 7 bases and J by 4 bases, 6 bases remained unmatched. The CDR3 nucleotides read TGTGCCAGCATACAGGGGGCGCACGCAGATACGCAGTATTTT. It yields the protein CASIQGAHADTQYF.

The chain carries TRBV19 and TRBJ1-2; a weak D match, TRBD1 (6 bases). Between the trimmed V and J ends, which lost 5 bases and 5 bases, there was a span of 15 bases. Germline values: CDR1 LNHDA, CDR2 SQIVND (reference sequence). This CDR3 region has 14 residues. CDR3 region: CASSYSGVMYGYTF. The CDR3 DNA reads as TGTGCCAGTAGTTATTCAGGGGTAATGTATGGCTACACCTTC.

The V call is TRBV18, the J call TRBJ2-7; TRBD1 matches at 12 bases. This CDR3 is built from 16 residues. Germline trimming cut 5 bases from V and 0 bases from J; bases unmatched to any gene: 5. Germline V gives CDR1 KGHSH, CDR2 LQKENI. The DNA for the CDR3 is TGTGCCAGCTCAACGGGGACAGGGGGCGGCTCCTACGAGCAGTACTTC. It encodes CASSTGTGGGSYEQYF.

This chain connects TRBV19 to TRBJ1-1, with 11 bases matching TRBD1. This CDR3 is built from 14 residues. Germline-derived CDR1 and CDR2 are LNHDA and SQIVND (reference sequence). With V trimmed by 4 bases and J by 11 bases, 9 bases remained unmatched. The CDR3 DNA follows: TGTGCCAGTAGTAAATGGGACAGGGGGTCTTTGGCTTTCTTT. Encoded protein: CASSKWDRGSLAFF.

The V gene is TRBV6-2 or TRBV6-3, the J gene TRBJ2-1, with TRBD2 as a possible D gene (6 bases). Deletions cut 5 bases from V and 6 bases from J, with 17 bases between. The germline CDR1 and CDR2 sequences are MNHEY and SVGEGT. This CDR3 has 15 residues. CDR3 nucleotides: TGTGCCAGCAGTCCGCCGGGGTGGAGGGGCAATGAGCAGTTCTTC. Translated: CASSPPGWRGNEQFF.

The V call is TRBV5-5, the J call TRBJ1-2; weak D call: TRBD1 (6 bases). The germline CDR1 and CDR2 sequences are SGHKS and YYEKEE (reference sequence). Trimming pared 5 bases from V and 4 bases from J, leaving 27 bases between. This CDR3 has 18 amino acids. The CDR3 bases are TGTGCCAGCAGTTTGTCCATCGGCCTGGGGGCCAACCTCTATGGCTACACCTTC. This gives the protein CASSLSIGLGANLYGYTF.